This T cell receptor beta chain was identified during a study of a mutant IDH1 vaccine in newly diagnosed glioma. Specified time point: baseline, week 1 (first vaccination visit). The treatment: pre-vaccination baseline after standard-of-care therapy. This clone was detected only once. Its antigen remains unidentified. The assay was immunoSEQ multiplex PCR, and TCRdb's table has in-frame clones only and misses some. Of over 30,000 clones in the sample, around 80% were seen once. The V end was cut by 6 bases, the J end by 6 bases, with 17 bases between. The CDR3 is 15 residues long. Germline assignment: CDR1 MNHEY and CDR2 SMNVEV (reference sequence). General study findings and limits: Changes to the top peripheral T cell clonotypes appeared unrelated to pseudoprogression.

V gene TRBV27 combines with J gene TRBJ2-2; possible D gene TRBD1, 5 bases. The specimen was peripheral blood mononuclear cells (PBMCs), collected from a glioma patient treated with radiotherapy, temozolomide or both. The sequence derives from a man between 50 and 59 years old with glioma. Some clones in this sample may be carry-over from other donors' samples. CDR3 residues: CASSLETAGSGELFF. CDR3 nucleotide sequence: TGTGCCAGCAGCTTGGAGACAGCCGGGTCCGGGGAGCTGTTTTTT.